Detailed here is one T cell receptor (beta chain). Germline loops: CDR1 SEHNR, CDR2 FQNEAQ (reference sequence). The CDR3 has 15 amino acids. Trimming removed 3 bases from V and 0 bases from J; junction bases left unmatched: 2. Per the study methods: Amplified reference gene primers provided the basis for estimating nucleated cell counts. Clones were read by immunoSEQ multiplex PCR, and TCRdb kept only the in-frame ones, dropping some. The V and J calls and clone size were taken over from that table, and D and trimming were inferred from the DNA. The sample lists 380,000 or so clones, roughly four fifths occurring once. These data come from a study of blood T cell repertoires in COVID-19. Study as a whole: Both acute and convalescent COVID-19 samples were obtained from the United States, Italy and Spain.

The V and J genes are TRBV7-9 and TRBJ1-3; the match to TRBD1 covers 7 bases. The TCR originated in a human donor with acute or convalescent COVID-19. The donor label of this sample is uncertain. Sequences were obtained from peripheral blood. The CDR3 protein is CASSLDRLSGNTIYF. CDR3 coding DNA: TGTGCCAGCAGCTTGGACAGGCTCTCTGGAAACACCATATATTTT.